This T cell receptor (beta chain) was observed in a study of T cells in Graves' hyperthyroidism and ophthalmopathy. The study, taken as a whole, reports: Stable hyperthyroidism was told apart from ophthalmopathy by a model built on 13 V-J features.

Only a few counts were recorded for this clonotype. Its antigen remains unknown. Amplification yielded TCR beta CDR3 regions, with RNA transcripts as the source. A set of HTBI primers served as the primers for a first-round RT-PCR of the TCR CDR3. One entry per CDR3 protein results from TCRdb running MiXCR on the multiplex PCR reads. The sample holds roughly 350,000 distinct CDR3 sequences; about an eighth are singletons and the top ten take 30% to 40%. Exclusion criteria comprised uncontrolled infection, other autoimmune disease, pregnancy or lactation. Diagnoses rested on clinical symptoms, serum thyroxine and TRAb, thyroid ultrasound and orbital computed tomography. This CDR3 has 18 residues. J gave up 0 bases and V 4 bases, and 10 bases lay outside the gene matches. CDR1 is SGHRS and CDR2 is YFSETQ in the germline V gene.

This chain connects TRBV5-1 to TRBJ1-1; 12 positions agree with TRBD1. The origin of this receptor is a middle-aged woman with Graves' ophthalmopathy. What was sequenced was blood. CDR3 bases: TGCGCCAGCAGCACACCGGGACAGGGGGCCTTCTTGAACACTGAAGCTTTCTTT. This codes for CASSTPGQGAFLNTEAFF.